This T cell receptor beta chain emerged from a study of blood T cell repertoires in COVID-19 (dated by TCRdb to the early 2020s). Notes on the research overall: Collaborator samples came from the United States, Italy and Spain and covered acute and convalescent phases of COVID-19. The prospective study material was composed of cDNA or gDNA derived from T cells, B-cell-depleted T cells, or PBMCs. The repertoires were made available in a free public database intended to serve as a resource for research on the immune response to SARS-CoV-2. A de-identified subject ID, COVID-19 status, age in years and sex were almost always included in the sample metadata. The dataset comprised deeply sampled blood TCRbeta repertoires from subjects exposed to, actively infected with, or recovered from COVID-19. HLA class I and class II types, where available, came from metadata supplied by the sample provider rather than from assay-based typing. The samples were drawn from the first 160 participants of the ongoing ImmuneRACE study and from some 1,300 subjects provided by 6 global collaborators.

Collaborating institutions collected whole blood in K2EDTA tubes following their own protocols. For TCRbeta analysis, collaborators shipped samples as frozen whole blood, isolated PBMCs, or DNA extracted from either of those sample types. The paper as a whole reports these results and caveats: How much clinical and demographic metadata was included differed by source and by participant, and the metadata was provided uncurated.

The junction carries 16 bases between V and J, which are trimmed by 5 bases and 0 bases respectively. Per the germline V gene, SGHTA is the CDR1 and FQGTGA is the CDR2. The CDR3 starts with the cysteine, ends with the phenylalanine, and has 17 residues. Only the CDR3 region is kept as DNA, spanning 51 bases read in frame from base 1. TCRbeta CDR3 regions were amplified from genomic DNA using the immunoSEQ Assay, a bias-controlled multiplex PCR. The authors' pipeline ran thus. Within the assay, amplification of reference gene primers was used to estimate how many nucleated cells each sample contained. To quantify the absolute abundance of each unique TCRbeta CDR3 rearrangement, sequence reads were collapsed and filtered. For each sample, productive Simpson clonality was calculated as the square root of Simpson's diversity index across productive rearrangements. Entries here come from immuneACCESS through TCRdb and include only in-frame sequences with V and J called. Some clones fail to appear in such tables; in the studies checked, an unresolved V gene covers under half of the shortfall, and the cause of the remainder is unknown. The V and J calls and clone size were taken over from that table, and D and trimming were inferred from the DNA. Across this sample there are fewer than 300,000 clones, with roughly 84% seen only once. Under 3.5% of the sample belongs to the ten largest clones.

In regard to this clone: This clone's antigen is unknown. Base-call qualities are not available, and no considerably larger clone is one nucleotide away.

This receptor was obtained from a woman under 30 with acute or convalescent COVID-19. The chain is made from TRBV7-3 and TRBJ2-2; tentative D gene TRBD2, with 5 bases matching. The sequenced material came from peripheral blood. The CDR3 has the sequence CASSQSIASTNTGELFF. In nucleotides, the sequence is TGTGCCAGCAGCCAATCTATAGCGTCTACGAACACCGGGGAGCTGTTTTTT.